This T cell receptor (beta chain) appears in the sequencing data of a study of neurological immune-mediated disorders. TCRdb re-called the 5' RACE reads with MiXCR, one entry per CDR3 protein. The sample includes 65,000 to 85,000 distinct CDR3 sequences, over 4.5% of them seen just once. Germline V gene sequence: CDR1 DFQATT, CDR2 SNEGSKA (reference sequence). CDR3 size: 12 residues. The V end was cut by 1 base, the J end by 6 bases, with 7 bases between. Time point denoted: longitudinal time-point 2. This clonotype has at least ten counts. The sequence was collected from a woman aged 55-69 years with multiple sclerosis. Sequenced material: PBMCs. The V gene is TRBV20-1, the J gene TRBJ2-1; no clear D gene. This CDR3 reads CSARGQPNEQFF. The DNA for the CDR3 is TGCAGTGCTAGAGGGCAACCCAATGAGCAGTTCTTC.